The sequence of this TCR beta chain was determined in a study of T cell responses to AZD1222 COVID-19 vaccine. Germline V gene lookup returns CDR1 SGHNT and CDR2 YYREEE (reference sequence). The germline V and J ends were trimmed by 1 base and 5 bases, with 8 bases remaining between them. The CDR3 spans 13 residues. Sequencing used immunoSEQ multiplex PCR; TCRdb keeps in-frame clones, though not all of them. The data hold roughly 120,000 clones, with roughly 80% observed a single time. The sample holds one count of this clone. The J gene is TRBJ2-3, the V gene TRBV5-4; D gene ambiguous. The clonotype originates from an adult in good health. The sample here was peripheral blood, taken on day 0 of AZD1222 vaccination. CDR3 DNA sequence: TGTGCCAGCAGCTTGTACGGTAAAGATACGCAGTATTTT. Translation gives CASSLYGKDTQYF. Filled out from reference TRBV5-4 and TRBJ2-3, the complete variable domain reads ETGVTQSPTHLIKTRGQQVTLRCSSQSGHNTVSWYQQALGQGPQFIFQYYREEENGRGNFPPRFSGLQFPNYSSELNVNALELDDSALYLCASSLYGKDTQYFGPGTRLTVL.